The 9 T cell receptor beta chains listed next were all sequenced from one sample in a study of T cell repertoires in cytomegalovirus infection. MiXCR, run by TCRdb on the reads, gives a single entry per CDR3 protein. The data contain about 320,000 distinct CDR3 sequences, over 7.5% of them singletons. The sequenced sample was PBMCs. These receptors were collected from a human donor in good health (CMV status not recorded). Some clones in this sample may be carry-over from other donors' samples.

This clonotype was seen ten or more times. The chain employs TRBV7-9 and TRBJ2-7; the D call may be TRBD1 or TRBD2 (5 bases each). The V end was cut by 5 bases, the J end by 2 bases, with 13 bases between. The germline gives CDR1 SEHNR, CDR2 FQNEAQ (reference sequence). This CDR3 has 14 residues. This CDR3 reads CASSRWDRAYEQYF. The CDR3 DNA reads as TGTGCCAGCAGCCGCTGGGACCGCGCCTACGAGCAGTACTTC.

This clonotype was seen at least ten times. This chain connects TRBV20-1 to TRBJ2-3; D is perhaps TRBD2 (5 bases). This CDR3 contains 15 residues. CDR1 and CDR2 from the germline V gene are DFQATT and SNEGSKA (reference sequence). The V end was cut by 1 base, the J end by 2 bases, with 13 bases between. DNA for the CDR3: TGCAGTGCTAGAGTGGTCCTAGCATTCACAGATACGCAGTATTTT. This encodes CSARVVLAFTDTQYF.

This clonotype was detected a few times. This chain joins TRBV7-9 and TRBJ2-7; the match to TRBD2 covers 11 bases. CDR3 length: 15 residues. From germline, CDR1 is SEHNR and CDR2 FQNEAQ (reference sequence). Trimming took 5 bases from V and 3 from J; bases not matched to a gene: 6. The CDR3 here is CASSKGTSGIYEQYF. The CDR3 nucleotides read TGTGCCAGCAGCAAAGGGACTAGCGGTATCTACGAGCAGTACTTC.

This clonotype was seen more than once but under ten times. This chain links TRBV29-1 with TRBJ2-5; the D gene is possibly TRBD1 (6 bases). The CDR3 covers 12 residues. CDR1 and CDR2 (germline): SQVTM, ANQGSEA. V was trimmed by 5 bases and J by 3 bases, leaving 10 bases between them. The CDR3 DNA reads TGCAGCGTTTTACCAGGGGAAGAGACCCAGTACTTC. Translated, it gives CSVLPGEETQYF.

The CDR3 is CASSEALLAGGGNIQYF. The CDR3 DNA reads as TGTGCCAGCAGTGAAGCGCTTCTGGCAGGGGGAGGAAACATTCAGTACTTC. V usage is TRBV2 and J usage is TRBJ2-4, with D maybe TRBD1 (7 bases). V was cut by 0 bases and J by 6 bases, with 18 bases left in between. The CDR3 loop spans 17 amino acids. The V gene's germline CDR1 is SNHLY and CDR2 FYNNEI.

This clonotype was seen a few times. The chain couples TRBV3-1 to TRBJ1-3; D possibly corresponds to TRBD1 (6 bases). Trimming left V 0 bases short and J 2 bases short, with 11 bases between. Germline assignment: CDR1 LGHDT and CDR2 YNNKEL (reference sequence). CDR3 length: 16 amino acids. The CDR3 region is CASSQDPGGPGNTIYF. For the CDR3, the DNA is TGTGCCAGCAGCCAAGATCCTGGGGGGCCTGGAAACACCATATATTTT.

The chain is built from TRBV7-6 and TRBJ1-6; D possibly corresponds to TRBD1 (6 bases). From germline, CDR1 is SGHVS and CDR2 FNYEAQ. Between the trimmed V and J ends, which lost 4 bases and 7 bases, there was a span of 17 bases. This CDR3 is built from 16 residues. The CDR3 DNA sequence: TGTGCCAGCAGCTCAAGACTACAGGGAAGGAATTCACCCCTCCACTTT. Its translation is CASSSRLQGRNSPLHF.

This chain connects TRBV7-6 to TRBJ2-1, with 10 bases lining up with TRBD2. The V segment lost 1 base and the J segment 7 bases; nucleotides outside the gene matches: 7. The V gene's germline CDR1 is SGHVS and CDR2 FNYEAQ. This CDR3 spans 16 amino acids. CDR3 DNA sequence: TGTGCCAGCAGCTTAGGAGGGCTAGCGGGGGAGAATGAGCAGTTCTTC. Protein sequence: CASSLGGLAGENEQFF.

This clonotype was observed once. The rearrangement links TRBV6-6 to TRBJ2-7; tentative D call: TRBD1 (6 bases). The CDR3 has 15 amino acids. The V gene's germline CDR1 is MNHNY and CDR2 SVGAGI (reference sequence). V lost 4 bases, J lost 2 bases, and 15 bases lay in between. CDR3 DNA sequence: TGTGCCAGCAGTTTCTCGACAGGTAATACCTACGAGCAGTACTTC. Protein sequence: CASSFSTGNTYEQYF.